This T cell receptor beta chain was retrieved from a study of blood T cell repertoires in COVID-19. Study overall: Samples of COVID-19 (acute and convalescent) were obtained from the United States, Italy and Spain.

The germline V gene encodes CDR1 SGHTA and CDR2 FQGTGA. The CDR3 is 14 amino acids. V was cut by 5 bases and J by 2 bases, with 13 bases left in between. Original handling: Reference gene primer amplification yielded estimated nucleated cell counts. Libraries were prepared by immunoSEQ multiplex PCR; TCRdb keeps only in-frame clonotypes and omits some of them. That table is the source of V, J and clone size, and D and trimming were worked out from the DNA. Among approximately 300,000 clones listed, 89% were seen once. The source is a young man who had recovered from COVID-19. The chain uses TRBV7-3 and TRBJ2-7; D is perhaps TRBD2 (6 bases). Specimen: peripheral blood. The CDR3 bases are TGTGCCAGCAGCCCCGGGACTTCCGCCTACGAGCAGTACTTC. This translates into CASSPGTSAYEQYF.